A single sample gave rise to the 25 T cell receptor beta chains below, sequenced in a study of T cell repertoires in cytomegalovirus infection. One entry per CDR3 protein, called by TCRdb with MiXCR from the reads. The table has fewer than 700,000 distinct CDR3 sequences, approximately 24% seen once. The sequenced material came from CD8+ T cells from PBMCs. The origin of the receptors is a human donor in good health (CMV status not recorded). Some clones in this sample may be carry-over from other donors' samples.

Only a few counts were recorded for this clonotype. The rearrangement uses TRBV6-6 and TRBJ2-7; D unclear. With 4 bases removed from V and 2 bases from J, the gap between germline ends came to 9 bases. The germline V gene encodes CDR1 MNHNY and CDR2 SVGAGI (reference sequence). There are 13 residues in the CDR3. The CDR3: CASSSTPAYEQYV. The CDR3 coding sequence is TGTGCCAGCAGTTCGACACCGGCCTACGAGCAGTACGTC.

This clonotype was counted ten times or more. The rearrangement links TRBV7-6 to TRBJ1-1, with a weak D call TRBD1 (5 bases). Per germline, CDR1 SGHVS and CDR2 FNYEAQ. This CDR3 has 12 residues. V lost 6 bases, J lost 8 bases, and 13 bases lay in between. The CDR3 DNA is TGTGCCAGCAGTCCGGGGCCCCCGGAAGCTTTCTTT. It yields the protein CASSPGPPEAFF.

The chain is built from TRBV10-3 and TRBJ2-7; 7 nucleotides agree with TRBD1. V dropped 4 bases and J dropped 4; count of bases not matched to a gene: 19. The CDR3 has 18 amino acids. Germline lookup yields CDR1 ENHRY and CDR2 SYGVKD. In DNA form, the CDR3 reads TGTGCCATCAGTGTTTTGGCCCCCAATGAAACAGGGGTTTACGAGCAGTACGTC. Translated: CAISVLAPNETGVYEQYV.

The chain combines TRBV28 with TRBJ2-7; D is uncertain. Per germline, CDR1 MDHEN and CDR2 SYDVKM. The CDR3 spans 13 residues. The V and J ends lost 6 bases and 3 bases respectively, with 12 bases between them. The CDR3 nucleotides read TGTGCCAGCAGGGCTAGGCCCGACTACGAGCAGTACGTC. This sequence encodes CASRARPDYEQYV.

This clonotype was picked up many times. The rearrangement links TRBV7-9 to TRBJ2-2, with 10 bases aligning to TRBD1. CDR3 length: 14 amino acids. V was pared by 8 bases and J by 6 bases, with 6 bases of the junction left unmatched. The germline V gene encodes CDR1 SEHNR and CDR2 FQNEAQ (reference sequence). This chain's CDR3 is CASGRDRGPGELFF. CDR3 nucleotide sequence: TGTGCCAGCGGCCGGGACAGGGGACCCGGGGAGCTGTTTTTT. The whole variable domain, filled in from reference TRBV7-9 and TRBJ2-2, reads DTGVSQNPRHKITKRGQNVTFRCDPISEHNRLYWYRQTLGQGPEFLTYFQNEAQLEKSRLLSDRFSAERPKGSFSTLEIQRTEQGDSAMYLCASGRDRGPGELFFGEGSRLTVL.

The rearrangement joins TRBV28 to TRBJ2-2, with D perhaps TRBD1 (6 bases). The germline CDR1 and CDR2 sequences are MDHEN and SYDVKM. V lost 3 bases, J lost 6 bases, and 20 bases lay in between. CDR3 size: 17 residues. CDR3 sequence reads: CASSFPTQGGVSGELFF. The DNA for the CDR3 is TGTGCCAGCAGTTTTCCCACACAAGGGGGTGTGTCCGGGGAGCTGTTTTTT. Combining the CDR3 with reference TRBV28 and TRBJ2-2 gives the whole variable domain DVKVTQSSRYLVKRTGEKVFLECVQDMDHENMFWYRQDPGLGLRLIYFSYDVKMKEKGDIPEGYSVSREKKERFSLILESASTNQTSMYLCASSFPTQGGVSGELFFGEGSRLTVL.

The sample holds many counts of this clonotype. The rearrangement uses TRBV5-4 and TRBJ2-1, with 12 bases identical to TRBD1. V shed 4 bases, J shed 8 bases, and the junction held 7 bases outside the gene matches. The CDR3 is 15 residues long. Germline CDR1 and CDR2: SGHNT and YYREEE (reference sequence). This chain's CDR3 is CASSLPGQGAYEQFF. CDR3 sequence (DNA): TGTGCCAGCAGCCTACCGGGACAGGGGGCTTATGAGCAGTTCTTC.

This clonotype was found many times. The chain recombines TRBV27 with TRBJ2-7; D might be TRBD2 (5 bases). Germline V gene lookup returns CDR1 MNHEY and CDR2 SMNVEV (reference sequence). CDR3 size: 15 residues. Trimming left V 7 bases short and J 6 bases short, with 22 bases between. The CDR3 sequence is CASKMGLGEGSEQYV. The DNA of the CDR3 is TGTGCCAGCAAAATGGGTCTCGGGGAAGGCAGCGAGCAGTACGTC.

The gene calls are TRBV20-1 and TRBJ2-7; the D gene is possibly TRBD1 (6 bases). V lost 5 bases, J lost 3 bases, and 11 bases lay in between. This CDR3 comprises 12 residues. Germline CDR1 DFQATT, CDR2 SNEGSKA (reference sequence). CDR3 amino acids: CSAWRTDYEQYV. The CDR3 DNA is TGCAGTGCTTGGAGGACAGACTACGAGCAGTACGTC.

This clonotype has more than one count but fewer than ten. The J gene is TRBJ2-1, the V gene TRBV28; D not resolved. There are 14 residues in the CDR3. The V end was cut by 2 bases, the J end by 8 bases, with 13 bases between. Germline V gives CDR1 MDHEN, CDR2 SYDVKM. CDR3 nucleotide sequence: TGTGCCAGCAGTTTAGATACCCGGGCTGATGAGCAGTTCTTC. This encodes CASSLDTRADEQFF.

This clonotype was picked up a small number of times. The genes are TRBV5-1 and TRBJ1-1; maybe TRBD1 (5 bases). Germline CDR1 SGHRS, CDR2 YFSETQ. CDR3 length: 13 amino acids. V lost 2 bases and J lost 7, with 12 bases in between. CDR3 region: CASSFGAGDEAFF. The CDR3 coding sequence is TGCGCCAGCAGCTTCGGGGCGGGGGATGAAGCTTTCTTT.

This clonotype was detected only a few times. The chain has TRBV20-1 and TRBJ2-1, with 8 bases aligning to TRBD2. The length of the CDR3 is 18 residues. Germline CDR1 and CDR2: DFQATT and SNEGSKA (reference sequence). V lost 1 base, J lost 12 bases, and 23 bases stayed unmatched. CDR3 residues: CSARVIAGFGGPSGGQFF. CDR3 bases: TGCAGTGCTAGAGTCATAGCGGGGTTTGGGGGGCCTTCAGGCGGGCAGTTCTTC.

This clonotype has a count of ten or more. The chain couples TRBV6-1 to TRBJ2-7, with 11 nucleotides matching TRBD2. Germline V CDR1 and CDR2: MNHNS, SASEGT. CDR3 size: 15 residues. Unmatched junction bases numbered 7, after V lost 6 bases and J lost 3 bases. DNA of the CDR3: TGTGCCAGCAGCCCCGGGACTAGCGGATTCTACGAGCAGTACGTC. Amino acid sequence: CASSPGTSGFYEQYV.

As concerns this clonotype: A read error may account for a junction end that differs from germline. The chain uses TRBV15 and TRBJ1-5; unclear D gene. This CDR3 has 15 amino acids. CDR1 LNHNV and CDR2 YYDKDF come from the germline V gene (reference sequence). CDR3 in amino acids: CATSRDRGKNQSQHF. CDR3 sequence (DNA): TGTGCCACCAGCAGAGATCGGGGAAAGAATCAGTCCCAGCATTTT.

This clonotype was counted between two and nine times. The chain is built from TRBV24-1 and TRBJ2-2; no firm D call. Trimming took off 0 bases at V and 1 base at J, with 2 bases between the two ends. Germline loops: CDR1 KGHDR, CDR2 SFDVKD. CDR3 size: 14 residues. As DNA, the CDR3 is TGTGCCACCAGTGATTTGCGGAACACCGGGGAGCTGTTTTTT. This gives the protein CATSDLRNTGELFF.

This clonotype appeared many times. This sequence joins TRBV12-3 or TRBV12-4 and TRBJ2-1; D is undetermined. V was pared by 8 bases and J by 2 bases, with 7 bases between. The CDR3 extends over 12 amino acids. This CDR3 is CASRRAYNEQFF. DNA for the CDR3: TGTGCCAGCCGGCGAGCCTACAATGAGCAGTTCTTC.

There are many counts of this clonotype. This rearrangement joins TRBV7-9 to TRBJ1-1; no reliable D call. This CDR3 is 12 amino acids long. With 5 bases removed from V and 4 bases from J, the gap between germline ends came to 8 bases. Germline V gives CDR1 SEHNR, CDR2 FQNEAQ (reference sequence). CDR3 sequence: CASSKGVTEAFF. The CDR3 DNA follows: TGTGCCAGCAGCAAGGGTGTCACTGAAGCTTTCTTT.

This clonotype showed up many times. The V and J genes are TRBV28 and TRBJ2-5, with a weak D call TRBD1 (6 bases). Trimming shortened V by 7 bases and J by 2 bases, and 23 bases separated the two germline ends. CDR1 is MDHEN and CDR2 is SYDVKM in the germline V gene. CDR3 length equals 17 residues. CDR3 nucleotides: TGTGCCAGCAATACGGGTCGGACAGACAGTTTACAAGAGACCCAGTACTTC. Its protein is CASNTGRTDSLQETQYF.

This clonotype was observed many times. The genes are TRBV2 and TRBJ2-1, with 10 bases that match TRBD2. V shed 1 base, J shed 10 bases, and the junction held 10 bases outside the gene matches. Germline V gene sequence: CDR1 SNHLY, CDR2 FYNNEI. The CDR3 runs 16 residues. The CDR3 sequence is CASSEDQSGGADEQFF. CDR3 in DNA: TGTGCCAGCAGTGAAGATCAAAGCGGGGGGGCCGACGAGCAGTTCTTC.

The sample holds a few counts of this clonotype. The chain uses TRBV15 and TRBJ2-1, with 8 bases matching TRBD1. V trimming: 1 base; J trimming: 7 bases; junction bases outside the gene matches: 3. The CDR3 is 14 amino acids. The germline gives CDR1 LNHNV, CDR2 YYDKDF (reference sequence). CDR3: CATSRGQGRNEQFF. CDR3 DNA sequence: TGTGCCACCAGCAGAGGACAGGGGAGGAATGAGCAGTTCTTC.

This clonotype was detected ten times or more. The genes are TRBV7-6 and TRBJ1-2; 9 nucleotides agree with TRBD1. V lost 5 bases to trimming and J lost 2 bases; unmatched junction nucleotides: 3. This CDR3 has 14 residues. Germline loops: CDR1 SGHVS, CDR2 FNYEAQ. In nucleotides, the CDR3 is TGTGCCAGCAGCCCGGGACAGGGCAACTATGGCTACACCTTC. Amino acid sequence: CASSPGQGNYGYTF.

This clonotype has a count of ten or more. The chain couples TRBV7-9 to TRBJ1-1; TRBD1 is a possible D gene (5 bases). The V end lost 1 base, the J end lost 7 bases, and 7 bases lay between the germline ends. Germline lookup yields CDR1 SEHNR and CDR2 FQNEAQ (reference sequence). The CDR3 runs to 12 residues. The chain's CDR3 is CASSLGGNEAFF. The CDR3 nucleotides read TGTGCCAGCAGCTTAGGGGGGAATGAAGCTTTCTTT. The full variable domain, with the rest looked up from reference TRBV7-9 and TRBJ1-1, is DTGVSQNPRHKITKRGQNVTFRCDPISEHNRLYWYRQTLGQGPEFLTYFQNEAQLEKSRLLSDRFSAERPKGSFSTLEIQRTEQGDSAMYLCASSLGGNEAFFGQGTRLTVV.

This clonotype has ten or more counts. This sequence joins TRBV7-3 and TRBJ2-1; 11 bases match TRBD2. V was clipped by 4 bases and J by 3 bases; unmatched bases: 2. Per the germline V gene, CDR1 is SGHTA and CDR2 is FQGTGA. The CDR3 has 15 residues. The CDR3 DNA sequence: TGTGCCAGCAGCTCCGGGACTAGCGGCTACAATGAGCAGTTCTTC. It is translated as CASSSGTSGYNEQFF. The full variable domain, with the rest looked up from reference TRBV7-3 and TRBJ2-1, is GAGVSQTPSNKVTEKGKYVELRCDPISGHTALYWYRQSLGQGPEFLIYFQGTGAADDSGLPNDRFFAVRPEGSVSTLKIQRTERGDSAVYLCASSSGTSGYNEQFFGPGTRLTVL.

The chain recombines TRBV13 with TRBJ1-2, with D perhaps TRBD1 (5 bases). The V end lost 4 bases, the J end lost 10 bases, and 10 bases lay between the germline ends. Germline V gene sequence: CDR1 PRHDT, CDR2 FYEKMQ (reference sequence). This CDR3 is built from 11 residues. CDR3 residues: CASSSGLLYTF. The CDR3 bases are TGTGCCAGCAGCTCGGGACTCCTCTACACCTTC. Together with reference TRBV13 and TRBJ1-2, the CDR3 gives the full variable domain: AAGVIQSPRHLIKEKRETATLKCYPIPRHDTVYWYQQGPGQDPQFLISFYEKMQSDKGSIPDRFSAQQFSDYHSELNMSSLELGDSALYFCASSSGLLYTFGSGTRLTVV.

As regards this clonotype: At one boundary the junction diverges from the germline segment, which might be a read error. This chain joins TRBV7-2 and TRBJ2-2; a weak D match, TRBD2 (6 bases). The germline V gene has CDR1 SGHTA and CDR2 FQGNSA. The CDR3 spans 14 residues. CDR3 DNA sequence: TGTGCCGGCAGCGCTGGGGGAGGCACCGAGGAGCTGTTTTTT. Protein product: CAGSAGGGTEELFF.